The rows below give T cell receptor beta chains drawn from one sample of a study of cytomegalovirus exposure and HLA in healthy donors. Clones were sequenced by immunoSEQ multiplex PCR, and TCRdb holds only the in-frame ones, with some missing. The sample lists around 180,000 clones; around four fifths were seen once. Material for sequencing was PBMCs. Source of these receptors: a woman between 35 and 50 years old in good health and CMV-seronegative. Both conserved end residues are part of each CDR3. D genes are given only for firm matches. Clone size appears in some rows only: once, few, many, or a class for an expanded clone.

CASSLVAGLSYNEQFF TGTGCCAGCAGCTTAGTAGCGGGGCTCTCCTACAATGAGCAGTTCTTC TRBV7-2 NA TRBD2 TRBJ2-1 16
CASSPNSNQPQHF TGTGCCAGCAGTCCAAATAGCAATCAGCCCCAGCATTTT TRBV6-5 once NA TRBJ1-5 13
CASTNRGSRGYTF TGTGCCAGCACCAATAGGGGGTCTCGGGGCTACACCTTC TRBV7-2 NA NA TRBJ1-2 13
CASSQPSNINYGYTF TGTGCCAGCAGCCAACCCTCGAACATTAACTATGGCTACACCTTC TRBV4-2 NA NA TRBJ1-2 15
CASSPLRYTGELFF TGTGCCAGCAGCCCCTTACGGTACACCGGGGAGCTGTTTTTT TRBV7-2 NA NA TRBJ2-2 14
CAWSVGAVNQPQHF TGTGCCTGGAGTGTGGGGGCGGTCAATCAGCCCCAGCATTTT TRBV30 NA NA TRBJ1-5 14
CASRTGQGAGEAFF TGTGCCAGCAGGACGGGACAGGGGGCAGGTGAAGCTTTCTTT TRBV6-6 few TRBD1 TRBJ1-1 14
CASSPPSGETQYF TGTGCCAGCAGTCCACCGTCCGGGGAGACCCAGTACTTC TRBV27 NA NA TRBJ2-5 13
CASSRTGMAFF TGTGCCAGCAGCCGGACAGGGATGGCTTTCTTT TRBV5-8 NA TRBD1 TRBJ1-1 11
CASSWGAGVSNEQFF TGTGCCAGCTCCTGGGGAGCGGGAGTTAGCAATGAGCAGTTCTTC TRBV6-4 NA TRBD2 TRBJ2-1 15
CASSPRLAGVVNEQFF TGTGCCAGCAGTCCACGACTAGCGGGAGTGGTCAATGAGCAGTTCTTC TRBV7-2 NA TRBD2 TRBJ2-1 16
CASSEIGQKNQPQHF TGTGCCAGCAGTGAAATTGGGCAGAAGAATCAGCCCCAGCATTTT TRBV2 NA NA TRBJ1-5 15
CASSSPSGRAWQYF TGTGCCAGCAGTTCCCCTAGCGGGAGGGCCTGGCAGTATTTT TRBV28 NA TRBD2 TRBJ2-3 14
CASSSRQGAQSNYGYTF TGTGCCAGCAGCTCGAGACAGGGGGCGCAATCGAACTATGGCTACACCTTC TRBV7-2 NA TRBD1 TRBJ1-2 17
CASSWEDRTDTQYF TGTGCCAGCAGCTGGGAGGATCGCACAGATACGCAGTATTTT TRBV2 few NA TRBJ2-3 14
CASSRDRGDTGELFF TGCGCCAGCAGCCGAGACAGGGGAGACACCGGGGAGCTGTTTTTT TRBV4-3 NA TRBD1 TRBJ2-2 15
CASSSGTSQETQYF TGCGCCAGCAGCTCCGGGACTAGCCAAGAGACCCAGTACTTC TRBV5-1 NA TRBD2 TRBJ2-5 14
CASSLGTGRPNTEAFF TGTGCCAGCAGCTTAGGGACAGGGAGGCCAAACACTGAAGCTTTCTTT TRBV7-8 NA TRBD1 TRBJ1-1 16
CASSTIIKAGSGGNEQFF TGTGCCAGCAGCACAATCATCAAAGCGGGGTCGGGGGGCAATGAGCAGTTCTTC TRBV7-3 few TRBD2 TRBJ2-1 18
CASSLTRQISEAFF TGTGCCAGCAGCCTGACTCGACAGATCTCTGAAGCTTTCTTT TRBV7-9 once NA TRBJ1-1 14
CASSLRATGTRNEQFF TGTGCCAGCAGCCTACGTGCTACCGGGACTAGGAATGAGCAGTTCTTC TRBV9 NA TRBD2 TRBJ2-1 16
CAWSPLGWTATNEKLFF TGTGCCTGGAGTCCCCTCGGGTGGACAGCAACTAATGAAAAACTGTTTTTT TRBV30 NA NA TRBJ1-4 17
CASSKGGQTEAFF TGTGCCAGTAGTAAGGGGGGACAGACTGAAGCTTTCTTT TRBV19 NA TRBD1 TRBJ1-1 13
CAISESAGGNNEQFF TGTGCCATCAGTGAGTCGGCGGGAGGAAACAATGAGCAGTTCTTC TRBV10-3 NA TRBD2 TRBJ2-1 15